A selection of T cell receptor beta chains follows, all from one sample in a study of cytomegalovirus exposure and HLA in healthy donors. Clones were read by immunoSEQ multiplex PCR, and TCRdb kept only the in-frame ones, dropping some. The sample lists approximately 85,000 clones, around 70% occurring once. What was sequenced was PBMCs. The receptors here all came from a woman in her thirties or forties in good health and CMV-seropositive. Both conserved end residues are part of each CDR3. The order of the fields is J gene, V gene, clone size, D gene, CDR3 DNA, CDR3 protein. D genes are given only for firm matches. Only part of the rows carry a size: once, few, many, or a class if the clone is expanded.

TRBJ1-5 TRBV19 once NA TGTGCCAGTTCCCACACGGGAAAGGGGCCCCAGCATTTT CASSHTGKGPQHF
TRBJ2-5 TRBV28 NA NA TGTGCCAGCAGTTGGGACGGGGGGACCCAGTACTTC CASSWDGGTQYF
TRBJ1-4 TRBV9 NA NA TGTGCCAGCAGCGCTGGCCTTGTAAATGAAAAACTGTTTTTT CASSAGLVNEKLFF
TRBJ2-1 TRBV4-3 NA NA TGCGCCAGCAGCCAAGCGGGGTCCTACAATGAGCAGTTCTTC CASSQAGSYNEQFF
TRBJ2-5 TRBV7-7 NA TRBD2 TGTGCTAGCAGCCAATCGACTAGCGAGGGGACCCAGTACTTC CASSQSTSEGTQYF
TRBJ1-5 TRBV4-1 NA NA TGCGCCAGCAGCCAAGCTGTGAGTCAGCCCCAGCATTTT CASSQAVSQPQHF
TRBJ2-2 TRBV11-2 NA NA TGTGCCAGCAGCCTTCAGGGGACCGGGGAGCTGTTTTTT CASSLQGTGELFF
TRBJ2-3 TRBV2 NA NA TGTGCCAGCAAGGATTGGGAGTACACAGATACGCAGTATTTT CASKDWEYTDTQYF
TRBJ1-3 TRBV11-2 NA TRBD1 TGTGCCAGCAGCTTAGGACAGGGGGCTGGAAACACCATATATTTT CASSLGQGAGNTIYF
TRBJ1-4 TRBV6-5 NA TRBD1 TGTGCCAGCGGTCGCCCCGGGACAGGGAATGAAAAACTGTTTTTT CASGRPGTGNEKLFF
TRBJ1-2 TRBV7-2 NA NA TGTGCCAGCAGCCCGGACATGGTCTATGGCTACACCTTC CASSPDMVYGYTF
TRBJ1-1 TRBV29-1 few TRBD1 TGCAGCGTTCCGGGACAGGGGGCCTGGGGGGCTTTCTTT CSVPGQGAWGAFF
TRBJ2-7 TRBV2 few TRBD1 TGTGCCAGCAGCTCATCTGGGACAGGGGGCAGGTACGAGCAGTACTTC CASSSSGTGGRYEQYF
TRBJ2-3 TRBV9 once NA TGTGCCAGCAGCAGCTCAAGCACAGATACGCAGTATTTT CASSSSSTDTQYF
TRBJ1-6 TRBV4-3 many TRBD1 TGCGCCAGCAGCCAATCGTACAGGGGAAAAGGTTCACCCCTCCACTTT CASSQSYRGKGSPLHF
TRBJ1-2 TRBV6-5 few TRBD1 TGTGCCAGCAGACCCGGGACAGGGAGTAACTATGGCTACACCTTC CASRPGTGSNYGYTF
TRBJ1-1 TRBV6-5 NA NA TGTGCCAGCAGGGCCCCACAGGGCGGAGCTTTCTTT CASRAPQGGAFF
TRBJ1-4 TRBV7-2 NA NA TGTGCCAGCAGCACTAACGGGCAGGGCTTAGGAGAAAAACTGTTTTTT CASSTNGQGLGEKLFF
TRBJ1-2 TRBV2 NA TRBD1 TGTGCCAGCAGTGGGGGACAGGGGATCGGGGGCTACACCTTC CASSGGQGIGGYTF
TRBJ1-1 TRBV4-2 NA NA TGTGCCAGCAGCCCAACAGGGTCTTGGGAAGCTTTCTTT CASSPTGSWEAFF
TRBJ2-2 TRBV11-3 NA TRBD1 TGTGCCAGCAGCCCAACCTCCACGACAGGGGATCTTTACACCGGGGAGCTGTTTTTT CASSPTSTTGDLYTGELFF
TRBJ2-7 TRBV5-6 NA NA TGTGCCAGCAGCCCTTATTCGAGCTACGAGCAGTACTTC CASSPYSSYEQYF
TRBJ2-1 TRBV5-4 NA NA TGTGCCAGCAGCTTGCCTCAGGGCGGATGGTCCTACAATGAGCAGTTCTTC CASSLPQGGWSYNEQFF
TRBJ1-1 TRBV5-5 few NA TGTGCCAGCAGCTTTCACAGTGAAGCTTTCTTT CASSFHSEAFF
TRBJ2-7 TRBV2 NA TRBD2 TGTGCCAGCAGCGGGCGGGCGGGGGGCCAATACGAGCAGTACTTC CASSGRAGGQYEQYF
TRBJ2-1 TRBV21-1 NA NA TGTGCCAGCAGCGACCGGACTAGCGGGGATCCTTACAATGAGCAGTTCTTC CASSDRTSGDPYNEQFF
TRBJ1-1 TRBV29-1 NA NA TGCAGCGTTGAAGAGGGGGCTGGGACTGAAGCTTTCTTT CSVEEGAGTEAFF
TRBJ1-4 TRBV27 once NA TGTGCCAGCAGTCGAACCAGTCCAACTAATGAAAAACTGTTTTTT CASSRTSPTNEKLFF
TRBJ2-3 TRBV5-1 NA NA TGCGCCAGCAGCCCGGGACACCTCACAGATACGCAGTATTTT CASSPGHLTDTQYF
TRBJ2-4 TRBV29-1 NA TRBD2 TGCAGCGTTGAAGATCGGGGAGGGCTAGCGGGAGGGGCTGCCAAAAACATTCAGTACTTC CSVEDRGGLAGGAAKNIQYF
TRBJ2-3 TRBV6-5 NA TRBD1 TGTGCCAGCAGTTACTTGGGACAGGGAGGCGTTGGTACGCAGTATTTT CASSYLGQGGVGTQYF
TRBJ1-1 TRBV5-1 once TRBD1 TGCGCCAGCAGCGGAGGGACAGGGTCAATGAACACTGAAGCTTTCTTT CASSGGTGSMNTEAFF
TRBJ2-2 TRBV19 NA TRBD1 TGTGCCAGTAGTATAAAGTCAGGGGGCAACCCCGGGGAGCTGTTTTTT CASSIKSGGNPGELFF
TRBJ2-2 TRBV30 NA NA TGTGCCTGGATGAACGGAGCGAACACCGGGGAGCTGTTTTTT CAWMNGANTGELFF
TRBJ2-7 TRBV25-1 NA TRBD1 TGTGCCAGCAGTGAATTGGGCGGGACAGGGGCCTACGAGCAGTACTTC CASSELGGTGAYEQYF
TRBJ2-5 TRBV5-1 NA NA TGCGCCAGCAGCTTGGGCATCGGGGAGACCCAGTACTTC CASSLGIGETQYF
TRBJ2-2 TRBV5-1 NA NA TGCGCCAGCAGCTCGGGACAGAACACCGGGGAGCTGTTTTTT CASSSGQNTGELFF
TRBJ1-4 TRBV30 NA NA TGTGCCTGGAGTCCCTCTTGGACATCAACTAATGAAAAACTGTTTTTT CAWSPSWTSTNEKLFF
TRBJ2-1 TRBV4-1 NA TRBD2 TGCGCCAGCAGCCGGGGGGCGGGAGGCTACAATGAGCAGTTCTTC CASSRGAGGYNEQFF
TRBJ2-7 TRBV28 NA NA TGTGCCAGCAGCGGAGGGGGCGCGGTTACCTACGAGCAGTACTTC CASSGGGAVTYEQYF